The clone carrying this TCR beta chain was found a few times. Its antigen is unknown. CDR3 length: 16 amino acids. Per the germline V gene, CDR1 is MNHNS and CDR2 is SASEGT. J lost 3 bases, V lost 3 bases, and 9 bases had no gene match. The sample is drawn from a study of cytomegalovirus exposure and HLA in healthy donors. About the study: Samples from HLA-typed donors yielded approximately 88 million unique TCRs in an early data release.

Findings of the study overall: Presence/absence analyses took donor sequencing depth as roughly uniform. CMV serostatus stood as the only immune exposure information on hand.

The PCR was carried out with 60 Vbeta primers and 13 Jbeta primers. Produced via immunoSEQ multiplex PCR; TCRdb's table is partial and in-frame only. The sample holds about 150,000 clones, 68% seen once. The source of this sequence is a man in his 60s in good health and CMV-seronegative. The V gene is TRBV6-1, the J gene TRBJ1-1, with 8 bases that match TRBD1. Sequenced: PBMCs. The CDR3 region has the DNA TGTGCCAGCAGTGAGGCAGGGGGCGAATGGGACACTGAAGCTTTCTTT. Its protein is CASSEAGGEWDTEAFF.